This T cell receptor beta chain was captured in a study of T cell changes during pregnancy in multiple sclerosis. TCRdb keeps only in-frame clones here, not all; method: immunoSEQ multiplex PCR. Of roughly 70,000 clones listed, about nine tenths are singletons. The CDR3 consists of 15 residues. Germline CDR1 is MNHEY and CDR2 is SVGAGI. V trimming: 5 bases; J trimming: 6 bases; junction bases outside the gene matches: 11. The V and J genes are TRBV6-5 and TRBJ2-3, with TRBD1 matching over 7 bases. Specimen: peripheral blood, collected in the first trimester of pregnancy. This sequence was found in a female donor with multiple sclerosis, enrolled in a pregnancy study. The CDR3 region is CASSRDPQGVDTQYF. The CDR3 bases are TGTGCCAGCAGTCGCGACCCGCAGGGGGTGGATACGCAGTATTTT.